This TCR beta chain came from a study of breast tumors, draining lymph nodes, adjacent tissues. Study-wide points: The lymph node origin of tumor T cells was framed as consistent with a hypothesis, not demonstrated.

This clonotype was counted between two and nine times. Its antigen is still unknown. With a much larger clone just one base away, this may be a read error. TCRdb re-analysed the multiplex PCR reads in MiXCR, keeping a single row per CDR3 protein. The data show about 230,000 distinct CDR3 sequences, roughly 32% seen once. The CDR3 has 14 residues. The germline V gene has CDR1 MNHEY and CDR2 SVGAGI. V lost 6 bases, J lost 0 bases, and 4 bases stayed unmatched. Axillary draining lymph nodes of breast cancer patients supplied the node samples. The specimen was axillary lymph node tissue. The chain is built from TRBV6-5 and TRBJ2-5, with TRBD1 identical over 7 bases. The receptor was isolated from a female donor with breast cancer. Some clones in this sample may be carry-over from other donors' samples. CDR3: CASRQQGYQETQYF. For the CDR3, the DNA is TGTGCCAGCAGGCAACAGGGGTACCAAGAGACCCAGTACTTC.